Presented here are 11 T cell receptor beta chains from one specimen sequenced in a study of cytomegalovirus exposure and HLA in healthy donors. The study ran its PCR with 60 Vbeta and 13 Jbeta primers. TCRdb's copy holds only in-frame clones and misses some; the assay was immunoSEQ multiplex PCR. The repertoire includes about 130,000 clones, 81% of them detected once, and 4% sits in the top ten. Sequencing was done on a sample of PBMCs. These receptors were collected from a man in his late teens or twenties in good health and CMV-seropositive.

This chain connects TRBV28 to TRBJ1-6; D remains unclear. CDR3 length: 13 amino acids. The V end lost 11 bases, the J end lost 5 bases, and 13 bases lay between the germline ends. Germline V gene data show CDR1 as MDHEN and CDR2 as SYDVKM. CDR3 protein: CAGRSSDNSPLHF. Written as DNA, the CDR3 is TGTGCCGGGAGGTCTAGTGATAATTCACCCCTCCACTTT.

The chain uses TRBV9 and TRBJ2-7, with D hard to call. The CDR3 covers 14 residues. V was trimmed by 2 bases and J by 0 bases, leaving 9 bases between them. Germline values: CDR1 SGDLS, CDR2 YYNGEE. The CDR3 DNA sequence: TGTGCCAGCAGCGTCGAGATGAGCTCCTACGAGCAGTACTTC. This encodes CASSVEMSSYEQYF.

The V gene is TRBV2, the J gene TRBJ1-1; 8 bases align to TRBD1. J lost 1 base, V lost 6 bases, and 4 bases had no gene match. Germline V gene lookup returns CDR1 SNHLY and CDR2 FYNNEI. This CDR3 region has 14 residues. This CDR3 is CASSTGQGNTEAFF. CDR3 DNA sequence: TGTGCCAGCAGCACCGGACAGGGGAACACTGAAGCTTTCTTT.

To note about this clone: This specimen includes other DNA sequences encoding the same CDR3. The chain couples TRBV7-6 to TRBJ2-3, with 13 bases identical to TRBD2. The trim removed 3 bases at V and 3 bases at J, leaving 0 bases unmatched. The CDR3 consists of 15 residues. Germline V gene sequence: CDR1 SGHVS, CDR2 FNYEAQ. The CDR3: CASSLTSGRTDTQYF. The CDR3, as DNA: TGTGCCAGCAGCTTGACTAGCGGGAGGACAGATACGCAGTATTTT. Full variable domain (outside the CDR3, taken from reference TRBV7-6 and TRBJ2-3): GAGVSQSPRYKVTKRGQDVALRCDPISGHVSLYWYRQALGQGPEFLTYFNYEAQQDKSGLPNDRFSAERPEGSISTLTIQRTEQRDSAMYRCASSLTSGRTDTQYFGPGTRLTVL.

This chain joins TRBV27 and TRBJ2-7, with TRBD1 identical over 7 bases. This CDR3 is built from 14 residues. Germline values: CDR1 MNHEY, CDR2 SMNVEV (reference sequence). The V gene end was trimmed by 6 bases and the J gene end by 2 bases; junction bases not matched to a gene: 7. CDR3 amino acids: CASSPGQRPYEQYF. DNA for the CDR3: TGTGCCAGCAGCCCGGGACAGCGACCCTACGAGCAGTACTTC.

This clone was counted a single time. J is TRBJ1-5 and V is TRBV19, with 8 bases lining up with TRBD1. Unmatched junction bases numbered 10, after V lost 3 bases and J lost 9 bases. CDR1 and CDR2 from the germline V gene are LNHDA and SQIVND (reference sequence). The CDR3 is 15 amino acids. The CDR3 loop reads CASSIVGQGASPQHF. CDR3 nucleotides: TGTGCCAGTAGTATTGTGGGGCAGGGGGCATCGCCCCAGCATTTT.

V usage is TRBV7-2 and J usage is TRBJ1-6; D possibly corresponds to TRBD1 (5 bases). CDR1 and CDR2 (germline): SGHTA, FQGNSA. The CDR3 has 15 amino acids. Trimming shortened V by 6 bases and J by 1 base, and 10 bases separated the two germline ends. CDR3 DNA: TGTGCCAGCAGAGTGCAGGGATCCTATAATTCACCCCTCCACTTT. Translation gives CASRVQGSYNSPLHF. Using reference TRBV7-2 and TRBJ1-6 for the parts outside the CDR3, the full variable domain is GAGVSQSPSNKVTEKGKDVELRCDPISGHTALYWYRQSLGQGLEFLIYFQGNSAPDKSGLPSDRFSAERTGGSVSTLTIQRTQQEDSAVYLCASRVQGSYNSPLHFGNGTRLTVT.

The CDR3 DNA reads as TGTGCCACCAGCAGGGAAACAACGGACATTTTAAGCAATCAGCCCCAGCATTTT. As protein: CATSRETTDILSNQPQHF. The chain joins TRBV15 to TRBJ1-5; a weak D match, TRBD1 (5 bases). The CDR3 is 18 residues long. Germline CDR1 and CDR2: LNHNV and YYDKDF (reference sequence). Trimming removed 3 bases at V and 1 base at J, with 19 bases between.

The chain is built from TRBV9 and TRBJ2-1; 9 bases align to TRBD1. This CDR3 region has 15 residues. The V segment lost 4 bases and the J segment 7 bases; nucleotides outside the gene matches: 9. The V gene's germline CDR1 is SGDLS and CDR2 YYNGEE. CDR3 nucleotide sequence: TGTGCCAGCAGCATGGGACAGGGAAGTCAAAATGAGCAGTTCTTC. As protein: CASSMGQGSQNEQFF. Full variable domain (outside the CDR3, taken from reference TRBV9 and TRBJ2-1): DSGVTQTPKHLITATGQRVTLRCSPRSGDLSVYWYQQSLDQGLQFLIQYYNGEERAKGNILERFSAQQFPDLHSELNLSSLELGDSALYFCASSMGQGSQNEQFFGPGTRLTVL.

This clone has just one count. The rearrangement uses TRBV5-4 and TRBJ1-4, with D perhaps matching TRBD1 (5 bases). Germline CDR1 reads SGHNT; CDR2 reads YYREEE (reference sequence). Trimming removed 2 bases at V and 4 bases at J, with 12 bases between. The CDR3 is made up of 15 amino acids. The CDR3 nucleotides are TGTGCCAGCAGCTTAGGTGCAGGGCTTAATGAAAAACTGTTTTTT. This encodes CASSLGAGLNEKLFF.

The chain is built from TRBV7-8 and TRBJ2-1; possibly TRBD1 for D (5 bases). The CDR3 loop spans 16 amino acids. The V end was cut by 1 base, the J end by 6 bases, with 16 bases between. The germline V gene encodes CDR1 SGHVS and CDR2 FQNEAQ. The CDR3 reads CASSLVSRDGANEQFF. The CDR3 bases are TGTGCCAGCAGCTTAGTGAGTAGAGATGGGGCCAATGAGCAGTTCTTC.